This T cell receptor (beta chain) appears in the sequencing data of a study of blood T cells in healthy people across ages. Study observations and caveats: In older individuals, TCR beta diversity per million T cells was lower, falling roughly linearly with age.

Per germline, CDR1 LGHNA and CDR2 YNFKEQ. CDR3 size: 18 residues. To note about this clonotype: Its antigen is undetermined. An end of the junction differs from the germline gene, which may be a read error.

A J-beta primer mix and a sample-barcoded 5' primer were used in a second PCR of about 7 to 12 cycles. TCRdb ran MiXCR on the 5' RACE reads and lists one entry per CDR3 protein. This sample carries about 800,000 distinct CDR3 sequences, 20% to 30% of them seen once, and the ten largest clones take approximately 4%. The sample was also reused in another study, on T cells of mothers and their children.

Sequences were obtained from blood. This clonotype was sampled from a boy aged 5-17 years in good health. This chain joins TRBV4-2 and TRBJ2-2; D could derive from TRBD1 or TRBD2 (6 bases each). CDR3 region: CASSQDSGGGPNTGGLFF. The CDR3 coding sequence is TGTGCCAGCAGCCAAGATTCAGGTGGGGGCCCGAACACCGGGGGGCTGTTTTTT.